Listed below are T cell receptor beta chains from one sample, sequenced in a study of cytomegalovirus exposure and HLA in healthy donors. The data were produced by immunoSEQ multiplex PCR, yet TCRdb's version contains in-frame clones alone and is incomplete. The sample yields a few hundred thousand clones, approximately 80% seen once. The sequencing input was PBMCs. Receptors originate from a woman aged 25-40 years in good health and CMV-seropositive. The CDR3 runs from the conserved cysteine through the conserved F or W. Fields, in order: D gene, clone size, J gene, V gene, CDR3 length, CDR3 protein, CDR3 DNA. The D gene is left open where the match is weak. Some rows mark clone size as missing; the rest say once, few, many or name a class of expanded clone.

D gene: NA; clone size: NA; J gene: TRBJ1-2; V gene: TRBV6-5; CDR3 length: 15; CDR3 protein: CASTLGLSGALGYTF; CDR3 DNA: TGTGCCAGCACCCTTGGACTGTCGGGGGCTCTTGGCTACACCTTC
D gene: TRBD2; clone size: NA; J gene: TRBJ2-3; V gene: TRBV27; CDR3 length: 15; CDR3 protein: CASTSSSGRKDTQYF; CDR3 DNA: TGTGCCAGCACCTCCTCTAGCGGGAGGAAGGATACGCAGTATTTT
D gene: NA; clone size: NA; J gene: TRBJ2-5; V gene: TRBV7-9; CDR3 length: 14; CDR3 protein: CASSVGLNQETQYF; CDR3 DNA: TGTGCCAGCAGCGTGGGACTTAACCAAGAGACCCAGTACTTC
D gene: TRBD1; clone size: NA; J gene: TRBJ1-2; V gene: TRBV28; CDR3 length: 14; CDR3 protein: CASSPGGDNYGYTF; CDR3 DNA: TGTGCCAGCAGTCCAGGGGGCGATAACTATGGCTACACCTTC
D gene: NA; clone size: NA; J gene: TRBJ1-3; V gene: TRBV6-5; CDR3 length: 15; CDR3 protein: CASSFVLGTGNTIYF; CDR3 DNA: TGTGCCAGCAGTTTTGTCTTGGGAACTGGAAACACCATATATTTT
D gene: TRBD1; clone size: NA; J gene: TRBJ2-1; V gene: TRBV29-1; CDR3 length: 13; CDR3 protein: CSVAGQGHGEQFF; CDR3 DNA: TGCAGCGTTGCGGGACAGGGCCACGGTGAGCAGTTCTTC
D gene: NA; clone size: once; J gene: TRBJ1-1; V gene: TRBV2; CDR3 length: 14; CDR3 protein: CASGWRNPATEAFF; CDR3 DNA: TGTGCCAGTGGGTGGAGGAACCCGGCCACTGAAGCTTTCTTT
D gene: NA; clone size: NA; J gene: TRBJ2-3; V gene: TRBV5-1; CDR3 length: 15; CDR3 protein: CASSLGAGETDTQYF; CDR3 DNA: TGCGCCAGCAGCTTGGGGGCAGGGGAGACAGATACGCAGTATTTT
D gene: NA; clone size: NA; J gene: TRBJ1-1; V gene: TRBV5-1; CDR3 length: 14; CDR3 protein: CASSFPRAGSEAFF; CDR3 DNA: TGCGCCAGCAGCTTCCCGAGGGCGGGTTCTGAAGCTTTCTTT
D gene: TRBD2; clone size: NA; J gene: TRBJ2-7; V gene: TRBV5-1; CDR3 length: 18; CDR3 protein: CASSLYFWAGADPYEQYF; CDR3 DNA: TGCGCCAGCAGCTTGTATTTCTGGGCGGGAGCTGACCCCTACGAGCAGTACTTC
D gene: NA; clone size: NA; J gene: TRBJ2-6; V gene: TRBV4-3; CDR3 length: 16; CDR3 protein: CASSQESMGGANVLTF; CDR3 DNA: TGCGCCAGCAGCCAAGAATCGATGGGGGGGGCCAACGTCCTGACTTTC
D gene: TRBD1; clone size: NA; J gene: TRBJ1-5; V gene: TRBV7-6; CDR3 length: 15; CDR3 protein: CASSVDRGEGQPQHF; CDR3 DNA: TGTGCCAGCAGCGTCGACAGGGGGGAAGGTCAGCCCCAGCATTTT
D gene: NA; clone size: NA; J gene: TRBJ1-1; V gene: TRBV25-1; CDR3 length: 15; CDR3 protein: CASSEPAGEGTEAFF; CDR3 DNA: TGTGCCAGCAGTGAGCCCGCAGGGGAGGGCACTGAAGCTTTCTTT
D gene: NA; clone size: NA; J gene: TRBJ2-7; V gene: TRBV28; CDR3 length: 17; CDR3 protein: CASSLFGGVGSTYEQYF; CDR3 DNA: TGTGCCAGCAGTTTATTCGGTGGTGTAGGATCTACCTACGAGCAGTACTTC
D gene: TRBD1; clone size: NA; J gene: TRBJ1-4; V gene: TRBV18; CDR3 length: 16; CDR3 protein: CASSPQTGWSGEKLFF; CDR3 DNA: TGTGCCAGCTCACCTCAGACAGGGTGGAGCGGTGAAAAACTGTTTTTT
D gene: NA; clone size: NA; J gene: TRBJ1-4; V gene: TRBV6-1; CDR3 length: 13; CDR3 protein: CASTDRTNEKLFF; CDR3 DNA: TGTGCCAGCACCGACAGGACTAATGAAAAACTGTTTTTT
D gene: TRBD2; clone size: NA; J gene: TRBJ2-1; V gene: TRBV11-2; CDR3 length: 15; CDR3 protein: CASSPIAGVINEQFF; CDR3 DNA: TGTGCCAGCAGCCCAATAGCGGGGGTAATCAATGAGCAGTTCTTC
D gene: TRBD2; clone size: NA; J gene: TRBJ2-3; V gene: TRBV11-1; CDR3 length: 16; CDR3 protein: CASSHGLAGATDTQYF; CDR3 DNA: TGTGCCAGCAGTCATGGACTAGCGGGAGCCACAGATACGCAGTATTTT
D gene: TRBD1; clone size: NA; J gene: TRBJ1-1; V gene: TRBV6-5; CDR3 length: 15; CDR3 protein: CASSLRGQGAPEAFF; CDR3 DNA: TGTGCCAGCAGTCTCAGGGGACAGGGGGCTCCTGAAGCTTTCTTT
D gene: NA; clone size: NA; J gene: TRBJ2-1; V gene: TRBV6-4; CDR3 length: 13; CDR3 protein: CASSDSDQERKFF; CDR3 DNA: TGTGCCAGCAGTGACTCGGACCAGGAGCGCAAGTTCTTC
D gene: NA; clone size: NA; J gene: TRBJ1-2; V gene: TRBV29-1; CDR3 length: 13; CDR3 protein: CSVEGGSNYGYTF; CDR3 DNA: TGCAGCGTTGAAGGGGGCTCAAACTATGGCTACACCTTC
D gene: TRBD2; clone size: NA; J gene: TRBJ2-1; V gene: TRBV27; CDR3 length: 15; CDR3 protein: CASRPPLAIYNEQFF; CDR3 DNA: TGTGCCAGCAGACCTCCACTAGCGATCTACAATGAGCAGTTCTTC
D gene: TRBD1; clone size: NA; J gene: TRBJ1-5; V gene: TRBV30; CDR3 length: 15; CDR3 protein: CAWSVQQGDSQPQHF; CDR3 DNA: TGTGCCTGGAGTGTTCAACAGGGGGACAGTCAGCCCCAGCATTTT
D gene: NA; clone size: NA; J gene: TRBJ2-7; V gene: TRBV30; CDR3 length: 13; CDR3 protein: CAWSPAETYEQYF; CDR3 DNA: TGTGCCTGGAGCCCAGCAGAAACCTACGAGCAGTACTTC
D gene: NA; clone size: few; J gene: TRBJ1-2; V gene: TRBV5-6; CDR3 length: 12; CDR3 protein: CASSLDHYGYTF; CDR3 DNA: TGTGCCAGCAGCTTGGATCACTATGGCTACACCTTC
D gene: TRBD2; clone size: NA; J gene: TRBJ2-7; V gene: TRBV5-1; CDR3 length: 14; CDR3 protein: CASSFGTTVSEQYF; CDR3 DNA: TGCGCCAGCTCCTTCGGGACTACCGTTTCGGAGCAGTACTTC
D gene: TRBD2; clone size: NA; J gene: TRBJ2-1; V gene: TRBV5-1; CDR3 length: 15; CDR3 protein: CASSLGTSVQIEQFF; CDR3 DNA: TGCGCCAGCAGCCTCGGGACTAGCGTACAGATTGAGCAGTTCTTC
D gene: NA; clone size: NA; J gene: TRBJ2-7; V gene: TRBV5-1; CDR3 length: 14; CDR3 protein: CASSLVTGTYEQYF; CDR3 DNA: TGCGCCAGCAGCTTGGTTACGGGGACCTACGAGCAGTACTTC
D gene: TRBD1; clone size: NA; J gene: TRBJ1-4; V gene: TRBV27; CDR3 length: 14; CDR3 protein: CASSTGTGAEKLFF; CDR3 DNA: TGTGCCAGCAGTACCGGGACAGGGGCTGAAAAACTGTTTTTT
D gene: TRBD1; clone size: NA; J gene: TRBJ2-7; V gene: TRBV2; CDR3 length: 14; CDR3 protein: CASSVKGQVYEQYF; CDR3 DNA: TGTGCCAGCAGTGTTAAGGGACAGGTTTACGAGCAGTACTTC
D gene: TRBD1; clone size: NA; J gene: TRBJ2-3; V gene: TRBV5-1; CDR3 length: 17; CDR3 protein: CASSSGRAGGPTDTQYF; CDR3 DNA: TGCGCCAGCAGCTCCGGCCGGGCAGGGGGACCCACAGATACGCAGTATTTT
D gene: TRBD1; clone size: NA; J gene: TRBJ1-5; V gene: TRBV30; CDR3 length: 15; CDR3 protein: CAWRDKQGMGQPQHF; CDR3 DNA: TGTGCCTGGAGGGATAAACAGGGGATGGGTCAGCCCCAGCATTTT
D gene: TRBD2; clone size: NA; J gene: TRBJ2-7; V gene: TRBV4-2; CDR3 length: 16; CDR3 protein: CASSQDSRTRDYEQYF; CDR3 DNA: TGTGCCAGCAGCCAAGATTCCCGGACTAGGGACTACGAGCAGTACTTC
D gene: TRBD1; clone size: NA; J gene: TRBJ1-2; V gene: TRBV5-6; CDR3 length: 15; CDR3 protein: CASSPGTEFHYGYTF; CDR3 DNA: TGTGCCAGCAGCCCCGGGACAGAGTTTCACTATGGCTACACCTTC
D gene: NA; clone size: few; J gene: TRBJ2-5; V gene: TRBV20-1; CDR3 length: 11; CDR3 protein: CSARDLETQYF; CDR3 DNA: TGCAGTGCTAGAGATCTCGAGACCCAGTACTTC
D gene: TRBD2; clone size: NA; J gene: TRBJ2-1; V gene: TRBV29-1; CDR3 length: 15; CDR3 protein: CSGNLPSGTYNEQFF; CDR3 DNA: TGCAGCGGAAACCTCCCTAGCGGGACCTACAATGAGCAGTTCTTC
D gene: NA; clone size: NA; J gene: TRBJ1-1; V gene: TRBV28; CDR3 length: 13; CDR3 protein: CASTYTGNTEAFF; CDR3 DNA: TGTGCCAGCACGTATACGGGGAACACTGAAGCTTTCTTT
D gene: NA; clone size: NA; J gene: TRBJ1-1; V gene: TRBV6-1; CDR3 length: 11; CDR3 protein: CASTPNTEAFF; CDR3 DNA: TGTGCCAGCACTCCCAACACTGAAGCTTTCTTT
D gene: TRBD1; clone size: NA; J gene: TRBJ2-7; V gene: TRBV19; CDR3 length: 15; CDR3 protein: CASSIHGTGVFEQYF; CDR3 DNA: TGTGCCAGTAGTATCCACGGGACAGGGGTTTTCGAGCAGTACTTC
D gene: TRBD1; clone size: NA; J gene: TRBJ2-5; V gene: TRBV7-7; CDR3 length: 13; CDR3 protein: CASSTDREQTQYF; CDR3 DNA: TGTGCTAGCAGCACGGACAGGGAACAGACCCAGTACTTC
D gene: TRBD1; clone size: NA; J gene: TRBJ1-1; V gene: TRBV5-1; CDR3 length: 14; CDR3 protein: CASSYDRVNTEAFF; CDR3 DNA: TGCGCCAGCAGCTACGACAGGGTGAACACTGAAGCTTTCTTT
D gene: NA; clone size: few; J gene: TRBJ2-2; V gene: TRBV5-1; CDR3 length: 16; CDR3 protein: CASSWKVGVATGELFF; CDR3 DNA: TGCGCCAGCAGCTGGAAAGTAGGAGTTGCCACCGGGGAGCTGTTTTTT
D gene: TRBD2; clone size: NA; J gene: TRBJ2-3; V gene: TRBV4-2; CDR3 length: 16; CDR3 protein: CASSQEEGLAADTQYF; CDR3 DNA: TGTGCCAGCAGCCAAGAAGAGGGACTAGCGGCAGATACGCAGTATTTT
D gene: TRBD1; clone size: NA; J gene: TRBJ1-2; V gene: TRBV27; CDR3 length: 16; CDR3 protein: CASSFGGRTGNYGYTF; CDR3 DNA: TGTGCCAGCAGTTTTGGGGGTAGGACAGGGAACTATGGCTACACCTTC
D gene: NA; clone size: NA; J gene: TRBJ1-5; V gene: TRBV25-1; CDR3 length: 14; CDR3 protein: CASSEIGANQPQHF; CDR3 DNA: TGTGCCAGCAGTGAAATTGGGGCCAATCAGCCCCAGCATTTT
D gene: TRBD2; clone size: NA; J gene: TRBJ2-7; V gene: TRBV9; CDR3 length: 15; CDR3 protein: CASSLGLADSYEQYF; CDR3 DNA: TGTGCCAGCAGCCTGGGACTAGCGGACTCCTACGAGCAGTACTTC
D gene: NA; clone size: NA; J gene: TRBJ2-7; V gene: TRBV30; CDR3 length: 13; CDR3 protein: CAWGTGGPYEQYF; CDR3 DNA: TGTGCCTGGGGCACGGGTGGCCCCTACGAGCAGTACTTC
D gene: TRBD2; clone size: NA; J gene: TRBJ2-5; V gene: TRBV30; CDR3 length: 14; CDR3 protein: CAWSEGLAEETQYF; CDR3 DNA: TGTGCCTGGAGTGAGGGACTAGCGGAAGAGACCCAGTACTTC
D gene: NA; clone size: NA; J gene: TRBJ2-5; V gene: TRBV6-5; CDR3 length: 15; CDR3 protein: CASSYSRGRKETQYF; CDR3 DNA: TGTGCCAGCAGTTACTCCCGGGGAAGAAAAGAGACCCAGTACTTC
D gene: NA; clone size: NA; J gene: TRBJ1-5; V gene: TRBV28; CDR3 length: 17; CDR3 protein: CASIHRAGGLRDQPQHF; CDR3 DNA: TGTGCCAGCATTCACCGGGCGGGCGGTCTCAGGGATCAGCCCCAGCATTTT
D gene: NA; clone size: NA; J gene: TRBJ2-7; V gene: TRBV19; CDR3 length: 13; CDR3 protein: CASSITTVYEQYF; CDR3 DNA: TGTGCCAGTAGTATTACGACCGTCTACGAGCAGTACTTC
D gene: TRBD2; clone size: NA; J gene: TRBJ2-1; V gene: TRBV7-9; CDR3 length: 15; CDR3 protein: CASRAGLAVYNEQFF; CDR3 DNA: TGTGCCAGCAGGGCGGGACTAGCGGTTTACAATGAGCAGTTCTTC
D gene: NA; clone size: NA; J gene: TRBJ2-3; V gene: TRBV28; CDR3 length: 15; CDR3 protein: CASIALGELGDTQYF; CDR3 DNA: TGTGCCAGCATTGCCCTTGGGGAGTTGGGAGATACGCAGTATTTT
D gene: NA; clone size: NA; J gene: TRBJ2-1; V gene: TRBV4-2; CDR3 length: 16; CDR3 protein: CASSQGGGVQYNEQFF; CDR3 DNA: TGTGCCAGCAGCCAAGGAGGGGGGGTGCAGTACAATGAGCAGTTCTTC
D gene: NA; clone size: NA; J gene: TRBJ2-3; V gene: TRBV12-5; CDR3 length: 14; CDR3 protein: CASGLGGDTDTQYF; CDR3 DNA: TGTGCTAGTGGTTTGGGGGGCGACACAGATACGCAGTATTTT
D gene: NA; clone size: NA; J gene: TRBJ1-1; V gene: TRBV6-6; CDR3 length: 13; CDR3 protein: CASSFARNTEAFF; CDR3 DNA: TGTGCCAGCAGCTTCGCCAGGAACACTGAAGCTTTCTTT
D gene: TRBD1; clone size: NA; J gene: TRBJ2-1; V gene: TRBV9; CDR3 length: 16; CDR3 protein: CASSQGDRGSYNEQFF; CDR3 DNA: TGTGCCAGCAGCCAAGGGGACAGGGGGTCCTACAATGAGCAGTTCTTC
D gene: NA; clone size: NA; J gene: TRBJ1-1; V gene: TRBV27; CDR3 length: 15; CDR3 protein: CASSFVQPRNTEAFF; CDR3 DNA: TGTGCCAGCAGTTTTGTACAGCCTAGGAACACTGAAGCTTTCTTT
D gene: NA; clone size: NA; J gene: TRBJ2-3; V gene: TRBV7-7; CDR3 length: 13; CDR3 protein: CASSLVHTDTQYF; CDR3 DNA: TGTGCTAGCAGCTTAGTCCACACAGATACGCAGTATTTT
D gene: TRBD1; clone size: NA; J gene: TRBJ2-1; V gene: TRBV5-1; CDR3 length: 15; CDR3 protein: CASSLTGGSYNEQFF; CDR3 DNA: TGCGCCAGCAGCTTAACAGGGGGCTCCTACAATGAGCAGTTCTTC